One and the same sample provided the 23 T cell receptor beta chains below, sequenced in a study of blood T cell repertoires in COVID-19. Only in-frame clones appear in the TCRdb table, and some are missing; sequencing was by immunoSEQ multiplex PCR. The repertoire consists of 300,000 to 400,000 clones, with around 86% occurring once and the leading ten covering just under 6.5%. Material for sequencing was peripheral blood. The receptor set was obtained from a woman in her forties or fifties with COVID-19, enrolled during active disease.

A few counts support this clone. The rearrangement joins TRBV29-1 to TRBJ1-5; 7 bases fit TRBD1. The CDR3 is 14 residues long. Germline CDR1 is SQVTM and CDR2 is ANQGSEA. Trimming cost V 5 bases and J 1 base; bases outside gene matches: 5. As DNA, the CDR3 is TGCAGCGTTAGACAGGGAACGAGCAATCAGCCCCAGCATTTT. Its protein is CSVRQGTSNQPQHF.

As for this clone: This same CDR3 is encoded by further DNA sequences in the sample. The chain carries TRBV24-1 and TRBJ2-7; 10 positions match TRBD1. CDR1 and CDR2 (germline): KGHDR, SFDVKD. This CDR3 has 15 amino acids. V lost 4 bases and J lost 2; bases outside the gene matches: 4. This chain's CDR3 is CATSDPGTGAYEQYF. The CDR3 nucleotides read TGTGCCACCAGTGACCCCGGGACAGGGGCCTACGAGCAGTACTTC.

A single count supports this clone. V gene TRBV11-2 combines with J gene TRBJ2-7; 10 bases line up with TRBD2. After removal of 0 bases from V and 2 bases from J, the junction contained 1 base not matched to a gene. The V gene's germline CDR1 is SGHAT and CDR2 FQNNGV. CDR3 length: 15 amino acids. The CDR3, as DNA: TGTGCCAGCAGCTTAGATGGACTAGCGGCCTACGAGCAGTACTTC. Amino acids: CASSLDGLAAYEQYF. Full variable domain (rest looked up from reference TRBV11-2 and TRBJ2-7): EAGVAQSPRYKIIEKRQSVAFWCNPISGHATLYWYQQILGQGPKLLIQFQNNGVVDDSQLPKDRFSAERLKGVDSTLKIQPAKLEDSAVYLCASSLDGLAAYEQYFGPGTRLTVT.

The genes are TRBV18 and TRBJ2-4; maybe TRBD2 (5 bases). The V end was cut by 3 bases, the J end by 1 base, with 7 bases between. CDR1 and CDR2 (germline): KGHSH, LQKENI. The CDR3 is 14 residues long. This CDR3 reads CASSPAGAKNIQYF. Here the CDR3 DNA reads TGTGCCAGCTCACCGGCGGGCGCCAAAAACATTCAGTACTTC.

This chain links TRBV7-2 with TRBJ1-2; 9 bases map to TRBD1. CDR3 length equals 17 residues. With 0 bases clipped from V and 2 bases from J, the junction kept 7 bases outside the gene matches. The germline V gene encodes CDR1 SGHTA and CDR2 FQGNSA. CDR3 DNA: TGTGCCAGCAGCTTAGCACCGGTACAGGGGGCGAACTATGGCTACACCTTC. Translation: CASSLAPVQGANYGYTF.

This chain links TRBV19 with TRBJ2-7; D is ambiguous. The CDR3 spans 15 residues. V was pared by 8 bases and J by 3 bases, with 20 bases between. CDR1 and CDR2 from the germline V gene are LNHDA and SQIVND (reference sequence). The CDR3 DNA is TGTGCCAGTCGGAGATCTACCGGTCCCCTCTACGAGCAGTACTTC. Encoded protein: CASRRSTGPLYEQYF.

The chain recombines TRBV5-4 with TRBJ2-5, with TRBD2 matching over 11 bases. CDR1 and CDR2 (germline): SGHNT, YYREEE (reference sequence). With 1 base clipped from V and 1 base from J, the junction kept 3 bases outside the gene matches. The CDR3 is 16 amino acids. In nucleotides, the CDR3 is TGTGCCAGCAGCTTGCCTCTAGCGGGAGGCCAAGAGACCCAGTACTTC. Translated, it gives CASSLPLAGGQETQYF. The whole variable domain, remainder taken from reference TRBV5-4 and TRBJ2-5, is ETGVTQSPTHLIKTRGQQVTLRCSSQSGHNTVSWYQQALGQGPQFIFQYYREEENGRGNFPPRFSGLQFPNYSSELNVNALELDDSALYLCASSLPLAGGQETQYFGPGTRLLVL.

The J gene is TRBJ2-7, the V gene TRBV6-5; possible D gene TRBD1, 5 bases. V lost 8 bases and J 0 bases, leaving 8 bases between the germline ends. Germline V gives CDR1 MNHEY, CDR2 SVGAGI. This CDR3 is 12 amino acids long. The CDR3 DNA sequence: TGTGCCAGCTGGGGCAGCTCCTACGAGCAGTACTTC. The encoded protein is CASWGSSYEQYF.

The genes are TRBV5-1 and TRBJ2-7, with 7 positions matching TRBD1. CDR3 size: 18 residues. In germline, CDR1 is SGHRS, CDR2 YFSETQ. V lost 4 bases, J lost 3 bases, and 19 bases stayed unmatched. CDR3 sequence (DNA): TGCGCCAGCAGCGAAAACCGGGACAGCCGACTTAACTACTACGAGCAGTACTTC. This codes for CASSENRDSRLNYYEQYF.

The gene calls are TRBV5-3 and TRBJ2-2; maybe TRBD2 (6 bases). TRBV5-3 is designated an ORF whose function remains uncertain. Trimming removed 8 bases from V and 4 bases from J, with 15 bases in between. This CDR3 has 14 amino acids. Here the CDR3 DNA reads TGTGCCAGTTACAATAGCGGATGCACCGGGGAGCTGTTTTTT. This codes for CASYNSGCTGELFF.

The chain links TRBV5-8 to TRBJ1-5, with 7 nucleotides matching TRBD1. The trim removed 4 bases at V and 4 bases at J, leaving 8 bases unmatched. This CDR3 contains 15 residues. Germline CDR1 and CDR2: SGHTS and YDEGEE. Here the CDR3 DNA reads TGTGCCAGCAGCGGGGGTTACAGGGGTAATCAGCCCCAGCATTTT. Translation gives CASSGGYRGNQPQHF.

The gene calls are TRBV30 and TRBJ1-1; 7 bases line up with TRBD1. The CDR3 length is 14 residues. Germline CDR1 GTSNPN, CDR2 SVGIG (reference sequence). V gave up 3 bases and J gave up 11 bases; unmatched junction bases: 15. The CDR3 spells CAWSPSDRVLAAFF. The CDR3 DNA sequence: TGTGCCTGGAGCCCCTCAGACAGGGTGTTAGCCGCTTTCTTT. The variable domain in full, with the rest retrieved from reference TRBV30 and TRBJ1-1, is SQTIHQWPATLVQPVGSPLSLECTVEGTSNPNLYWYRQAAGRGLQLLFYSVGIGQISSEVPQNLSASRPQDRQFILSSKKLLLSDSGFYLCAWSPSDRVLAAFFGQGTRLTVV.

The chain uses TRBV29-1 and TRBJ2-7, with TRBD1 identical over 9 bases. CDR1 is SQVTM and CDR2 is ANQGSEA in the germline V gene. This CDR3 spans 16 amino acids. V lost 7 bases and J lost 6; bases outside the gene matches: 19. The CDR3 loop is CSATFRDRDPPREQYF. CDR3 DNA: TGCAGCGCGACATTCCGGGACAGGGACCCTCCTCGCGAGCAGTACTTC.

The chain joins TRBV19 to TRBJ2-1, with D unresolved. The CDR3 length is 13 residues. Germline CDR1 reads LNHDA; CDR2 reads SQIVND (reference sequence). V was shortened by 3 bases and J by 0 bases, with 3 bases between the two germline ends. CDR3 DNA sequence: TGTGCCAGTAGTATCAGCTCCTACAATGAGCAGTTCTTC. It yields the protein CASSISSYNEQFF.

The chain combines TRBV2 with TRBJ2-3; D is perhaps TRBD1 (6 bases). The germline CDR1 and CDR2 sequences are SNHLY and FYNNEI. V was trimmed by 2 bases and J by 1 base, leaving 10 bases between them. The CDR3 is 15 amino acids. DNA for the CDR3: TGTGCCAGCAGTGAACAGGGGCTGGGCACAGATACGCAGTATTTT. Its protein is CASSEQGLGTDTQYF.

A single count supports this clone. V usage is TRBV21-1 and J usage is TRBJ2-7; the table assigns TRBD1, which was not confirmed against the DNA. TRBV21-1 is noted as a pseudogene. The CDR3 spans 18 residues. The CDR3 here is CASSSQITGSGILYEQYF. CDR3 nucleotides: TGTGCCAGCAGCTCCCAGATAACAGGGTCTGGCATTCTTTACGAGCAGTACTTC.

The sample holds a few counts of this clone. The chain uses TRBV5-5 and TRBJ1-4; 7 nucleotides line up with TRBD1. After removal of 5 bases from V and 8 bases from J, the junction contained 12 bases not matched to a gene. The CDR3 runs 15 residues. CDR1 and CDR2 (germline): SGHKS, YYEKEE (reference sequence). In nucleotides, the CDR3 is TGTGCCAGCAGTTCGGCTGGGGCGACAGGGGAAAAACTGTTTTTT. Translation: CASSSAGATGEKLFF.

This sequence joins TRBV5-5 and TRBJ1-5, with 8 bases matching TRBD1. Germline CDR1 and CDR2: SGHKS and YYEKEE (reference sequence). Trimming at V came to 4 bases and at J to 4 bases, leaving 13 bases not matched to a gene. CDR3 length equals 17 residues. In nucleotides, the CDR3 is TGTGCCAGCAGCCCAATTAGGGGGACAGGAGTTAATCAGCCCCAGCATTTT. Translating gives CASSPIRGTGVNQPQHF.

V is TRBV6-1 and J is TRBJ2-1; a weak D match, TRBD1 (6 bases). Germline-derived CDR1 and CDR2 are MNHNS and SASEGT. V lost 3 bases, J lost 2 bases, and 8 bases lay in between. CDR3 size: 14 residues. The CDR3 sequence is CASSDGGAYNEQFF. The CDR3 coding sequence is TGTGCCAGCAGTGATGGGGGCGCCTACAATGAGCAGTTCTTC.

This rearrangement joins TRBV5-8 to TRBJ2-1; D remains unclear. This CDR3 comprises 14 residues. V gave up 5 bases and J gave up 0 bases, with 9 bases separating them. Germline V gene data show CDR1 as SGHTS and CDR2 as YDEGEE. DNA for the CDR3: TGTGCCAGCAGACATCGAAGCTCCTACAATGAGCAGTTCTTC. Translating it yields CASRHRSSYNEQFF. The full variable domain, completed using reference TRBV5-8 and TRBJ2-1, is EAGVTQSPTHLIKTRGQQATLRCSPISGHTSVYWYQQALGLGLQFLLWYDEGEERNRGNFPPRFSGRQFPNYSSELNVNALELEDSALYLCASRHRSSYNEQFFGPGTRLTVL.

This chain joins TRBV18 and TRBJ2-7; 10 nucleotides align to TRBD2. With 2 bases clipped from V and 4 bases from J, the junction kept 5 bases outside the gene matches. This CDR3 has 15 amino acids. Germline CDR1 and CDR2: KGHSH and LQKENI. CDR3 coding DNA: TGTGCCAGCTCACCATCTAGCGGGAGTTTATACGAGCAGTACTTC. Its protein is CASSPSSGSLYEQYF.

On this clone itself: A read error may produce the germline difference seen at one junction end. CDR3 in DNA: TGTGCCATTACAAACGGACTTTCTAACTATGGCTACTCCTTC. It encodes CAITNGLSNYGYSF. The chain links TRBV6-5 to TRBJ1-2; unclear D gene. From germline, CDR1 is MNHEY and CDR2 SVGAGI. The CDR3 length is 14 residues.

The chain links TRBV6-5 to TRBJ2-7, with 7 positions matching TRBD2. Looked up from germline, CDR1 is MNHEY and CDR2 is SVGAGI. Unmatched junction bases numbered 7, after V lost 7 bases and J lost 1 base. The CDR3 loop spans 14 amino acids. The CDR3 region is CASTAGAGSYEQYF. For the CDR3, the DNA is TGTGCCAGCACGGCAGGAGCGGGGTCCTACGAGCAGTACTTC.